Presented here are 15 T cell receptor beta chains from one specimen sequenced in a study of human T cells and chemical hapten exposure. TCRdb used MiXCR to reprocess the RACE reads, holding one entry per CDR3 protein. The sample carries 100,000 to 120,000 distinct CDR3 sequences, under 40% recorded once. Time point noted: patch test 3, about 24 weeks after DPC sensitization. Documented treatment: therapeutic diphenylcyclopropenone sensitization with weekly scalp DPC. Sequences were derived from whole blood, sampled in connection with sensitization to the hapten diphenylcyclopropenone (DPC). These TCRs come from a man aged 35-49 years with alopecia areata. Some clones in this sample may be carry-over from other donors' samples.

Concerning this clonotype itself: Germline is not matched at one junction end, which may reflect a read error. The chain combines TRBV7-7 with TRBJ2-1; no clear D gene. The CDR3 has 13 residues. Germline CDR1 is SSHAT and CDR2 is FNYEAQ (reference sequence). The chain's CDR3 is CASSLALEDEQFF. DNA of the CDR3: TGTGCTAGCAGCTTAGCCTTAGAGGATGAGCAGTTCTTC.

This clonotype was detected only a few times. The chain joins TRBV5-6 to TRBJ1-5; weak D call: TRBD1 (5 bases). Trimming removed 4 bases at V and 1 base at J, with 12 bases between. The CDR3 is 15 residues long. Germline-derived CDR1 and CDR2 are SGHDT and YYEEEE. The CDR3 DNA sequence: TGTGCCAGCAGCGGGGGACCTACCAGCAATCAGCCCCAGCATTTT. Translated, it gives CASSGGPTSNQPQHF.

The rearrangement joins TRBV4-2 to TRBJ1-5; 7 bases fit TRBD1. The germline V gene encodes CDR1 LGHNA and CDR2 YNFKEQ. V lost 2 bases to trimming and J lost 4 bases; unmatched junction nucleotides: 5. This CDR3 region has 15 residues. CDR3 protein: CASSQSDRDNQPQHF. CDR3 DNA: TGTGCCAGCAGCCAATCCGACAGGGATAATCAGCCCCAGCATTTT.

V usage is TRBV2 and J usage is TRBJ2-5; 8 bases fit TRBD2. V trimming: 2 bases; J trimming: 4 bases; junction bases outside the gene matches: 6. Germline loops: CDR1 SNHLY, CDR2 FYNNEI. CDR3 length equals 15 residues. CDR3: CASSESSGTGETQYF. The CDR3 bases are TGTGCCAGCAGTGAAAGTAGCGGGACTGGAGAGACCCAGTACTTC.

This clonotype has just a few counts. The chain recombines TRBV29-1 with TRBJ2-7; D remains unclear. Germline V CDR1 and CDR2: SQVTM, ANQGSEA. V lost 5 bases to trimming and J lost 3 bases, with 5 bases between them. The CDR3 contains 10 residues. Here the CDR3 DNA reads TGCAGCGTTAGATGCTACGAGCAGTACGTC. It yields the protein CSVRCYEQYV.

The V call is TRBV29-1, the J call TRBJ2-7, with no clear D. Germline lookup yields CDR1 SQVTM and CDR2 ANQGSEA. This CDR3 is built from 10 residues. V gave up 5 bases and J gave up 5 bases, with 7 bases separating them. DNA of the CDR3: TGCAGCGTTCGCCATAACGAGCAGTACTTC. As protein: CSVRHNEQYF.

This chain links TRBV6-2 or TRBV6-3 with TRBJ2-1; no firm D call. Trimming took off 6 bases at V and 7 bases at J, with 10 bases between the two ends. The CDR3 sequence is 12 residues long. CDR1 is MNHEY and CDR2 is SVGEGT in the germline V gene. The chain's CDR3 is CASSNQGNEQFF. The CDR3 DNA sequence: TGTGCCAGCAGCAATCAAGGGAATGAGCAGTTCTTC.

In this sample, this clonotype turned up once. The V and J genes are TRBV27 and TRBJ2-7; 9 bases align to TRBD1. Unmatched junction bases numbered 7, after V lost 6 bases and J lost 4 bases. Germline lookup yields CDR1 MNHEY and CDR2 SMNVEV (reference sequence). The CDR3 extends over 14 amino acids. The CDR3 DNA sequence: TGTGCCAGCAGCCCACAGGGGGCGCGGTACGAGCAGTACTTC. Encoded protein: CASSPQGARYEQYF.

This clonotype was counted a few times. The chain employs TRBV6-2 or TRBV6-3 and TRBJ1-5; TRBD1 matches at 8 bases. This CDR3 comprises 15 residues. Trimming took 6 bases from V and 1 from J; bases not matched to a gene: 5. Germline assignment: CDR1 MNHEY and CDR2 SVGEGT. Here the CDR3 reads CASRDGQGSNQPQHF. The CDR3, as DNA: TGTGCCAGCAGAGATGGACAGGGAAGCAATCAGCCCCAGCATTTT.

The rearrangement links TRBV7-2 to TRBJ1-1; 7 nucleotides agree with TRBD1. The trim removed 7 bases at V and 2 bases at J, leaving 10 bases unmatched. Germline CDR1 SGHTA, CDR2 FQGNSA. The CDR3 has 15 residues. The CDR3 reads CASTLLTGINTEAFF. The CDR3, as DNA: TGTGCCAGCACCCTCCTGACAGGGATTAACACTGAAGCTTTCTTT.

This clonotype was seen only a few times. This chain uses TRBV7-2 with TRBJ1-1; D may be TRBD1 (6 bases). With 5 bases removed from V and 6 bases from J, the gap between germline ends came to 19 bases. Germline assignment: CDR1 SGHTA and CDR2 FQGNSA. CDR3 length equals 15 residues. The CDR3 region is CASSTMTGQVAEAFF. DNA for the CDR3: TGTGCCAGCAGCACGATGACAGGCCAGGTGGCTGAAGCTTTCTTT.

The chain employs TRBV15 and TRBJ2-3, with unresolved D. Per germline, CDR1 LNHNV and CDR2 YYDKDF (reference sequence). There are 14 residues in the CDR3. V lost 3 bases and J 3 bases, leaving 10 bases between the germline ends. CDR3 in DNA: TGTGCCACCAGCAGGATGTTAAGGACAGATACGCAGTATTTT. Its protein is CATSRMLRTDTQYF.

The sample holds a few counts of this clonotype. CDR3 amino acids: CASSLARTNTGELFF. In nucleotides, the CDR3 is TGTGCCAGCAGCTTAGCCAGGACGAACACCGGGGAGCTGTTTTTT. The V call is TRBV7-8, the J call TRBJ2-2; D unresolved. Germline V gene lookup returns CDR1 SGHVS and CDR2 FQNEAQ. The CDR3 covers 15 residues. Trimming removed 0 bases from V and 0 bases from J, with 5 bases in between.

The chain recombines TRBV4-1 with TRBJ2-7; 7 nucleotides align to TRBD1. This CDR3 spans 17 amino acids. Trimming removed 0 bases from V and 7 bases from J; junction bases left unmatched: 15. Germline V gives CDR1 MGHRA, CDR2 YSYEKL. The CDR3 here is CASSQEFTGARLGEQYV. DNA of the CDR3: TGCGCCAGCAGCCAAGAGTTTACAGGGGCGAGATTAGGGGAGCAGTACGTC.

The table lists this clonotype with a few counts. The gene calls are TRBV7-2 and TRBJ2-1, with 7 bases aligning to TRBD2. CDR3 length: 14 amino acids. V dropped 5 bases and J dropped 7; count of bases not matched to a gene: 8. CDR1 and CDR2 (germline): SGHTA, FQGNSA. The CDR3 is CASSLRGESNEQFF. The DNA of the CDR3 is TGTGCCAGCAGCCTTCGGGGGGAGTCGAATGAGCAGTTCTTC.